This T cell receptor beta chain came from a study of regulatory T cells in long-lasting Graves disease. Study-wide context: With positive TSH receptor antibodies and over 5 years of antithyroid drugs, Graves' disease was considered persistent.

Time point described: persistent/refractory GD, antithyroid drugs over 5 years with positive TRAb. Following extraction of RNA from PBMCs, that RNA was used to make the TCR library. This clonotype showed up just a few times. Its target is unknown. J gave up 3 bases and V 5 bases, and 7 bases lay outside the gene matches. The germline V gene encodes CDR1 MNHEY and CDR2 SMNVEV (reference sequence). The CDR3 length is 14 residues. Assembly of TCR beta libraries relied on iRepertoire HTBI primers together with Arm-PCR of CDR3 regions. As originally analysed: The identification of approximately 62 TRBV and approximately 13 TRBJ segments was made across samples. MiXCR was run by TCRdb on the multiplex PCR reads, yielding one entry per CDR3 protein. The V and J calls come from TCRdb's annotation, not from the publication. The sample shows about 470,000 distinct CDR3 sequences, less than 25% of them seen only once.

Whole-study findings and limits: Segments TRBV28, TRBJ1-2 and TRBJ2-5 showed preferential usage in persistent disease.

Sequencing was performed on peripheral blood mononuclear cells (PBMCs), taken when the disease was refractory, from a patient treated with antithyroid drugs. This chain uses TRBV27 with TRBJ2-7; 7 nucleotides match TRBD1. The TCR was taken from a female donor with Graves disease. DNA for the CDR3: TGTGCCAGCAGTCCAGGGACAGTGGGCTACGAGCAGTACTTC. It is translated as CASSPGTVGYEQYF.